One sample yielded the 32 T cell receptor beta chains listed below, sequenced in a study of naive and memory T cell subsets. Documented treatment: skin biopsy from PPD injection site in Mantoux-positive individual. The library had UMIs added by 3' ligation of an oligonucleotide to TCR cDNA. Ligated cDNA underwent four rounds of PCR with nested alpha and beta constant region primers and SP2. TCRdb ran MiXCR on the UMI-ligation and nested PCR reads and lists one entry per CDR3 protein. The sample carries more than 20,000 distinct CDR3 sequences, about 6.4% recorded once. The material was skin, obtained from a tuberculin skin test site. These receptors all come from an adult in good health.

About this clonotype itself: No DNA is shown, since the ends of the CDR3 on it are uncertain; the CDR3 is the one TCRdb lists. The rearrangement joins TRBV27 to TRBJ1-1. Germline CDR1 reads MNHEY; CDR2 reads SMNVEV (reference sequence). 13 amino acids form the CDR3, both terminal residues included. The CDR3 loop reads CASSSSMWTEAFF.

The sample holds a few counts of this clonotype. V usage is TRBV20-1 and J usage is TRBJ2-1, with 8 nucleotides matching TRBD2. The CDR3 has 17 residues. Trimming took 3 bases from V and 2 from J; bases not matched to a gene: 12. Germline CDR1 and CDR2: DFQATT and SNEGSKA (reference sequence). CDR3 nucleotides: TGCAGTGCTAGGCGTGCGGGAGGAATTAATACCTACAATGAGCAGTTCTTC. Its translation is CSARRAGGINTYNEQFF.

This clonotype was recorded many times. CDR3 bases: TGTGCCAGCAACCCCCGGAGGGGATACAATGAGCAGTTCTTC. It yields the protein CASNPRRGYNEQFF. This rearrangement joins TRBV12-3 or TRBV12-4 to TRBJ2-1, with TRBD2 as a possible D gene (6 bases). Trimming pared 7 bases from V and 4 bases from J, leaving 14 bases between. The CDR3 contains 14 residues.

This clonotype was detected ten times or more. V usage is TRBV30 and J usage is TRBJ2-1, with D perhaps matching TRBD2 (6 bases). Looked up from germline, CDR1 is GTSNPN and CDR2 is SVGIG (reference sequence). V was trimmed by 7 bases and J by 7 bases, leaving 26 bases between them. The CDR3 covers 16 residues. In DNA form, the CDR3 reads TGTGCCTCCCTTGGCCCGGGGGTCGGTTTTCAGAATGAGCAGTTCTTC. Residues: CASLGPGVGFQNEQFF. Looking up the rest from reference TRBV30 and TRBJ2-1 gives the full variable domain: SQTIHQWPATLVQPVGSPLSLECTVEGTSNPNLYWYRQAAGRGLQLLFYSVGIGQISSEVPQNLSASRPQDRQFILSSKKLLLSDSGFYLCASLGPGVGFQNEQFFGPGTRLTVL.

In its sample, this clonotype ranks as medium-sized. The rearrangement uses TRBV11-2 and TRBJ2-7; a weak D match, TRBD2 (5 bases). V was trimmed by 1 base and J by 3 bases, leaving 13 bases between them. Germline CDR1 reads SGHAT; CDR2 reads FQNNGV. CDR3 length: 15 amino acids. CDR3 loop: CASSLANRGSYEQYF. As DNA, the CDR3 is TGTGCCAGCAGCTTAGCTAACCGGGGTAGCTACGAGCAGTACTTC.

This clonotype was detected only a few times. The chain recombines TRBV7-2 with TRBJ2-2, with D unresolved. Germline-derived CDR1 and CDR2 are SGHTA and FQGNSA. V was shortened by 2 bases and J by 4 bases, with 11 bases between the two germline ends. This CDR3 comprises 15 residues. The CDR3 sequence is CASSLRFVTTGELFF. CDR3 in DNA: TGTGCCAGCAGCTTAAGATTCGTGACCACCGGGGAGCTGTTTTTT.

This clonotype was seen at least ten times. The chain employs TRBV30 and TRBJ1-1; D is uncertain. The V and J ends lost 1 base and 3 bases respectively, with 9 bases between them. The CDR3 runs to 13 residues. Germline V gene lookup returns CDR1 GTSNPN and CDR2 SVGIG (reference sequence). Here the CDR3 DNA reads TGTGCCTGGAGTGAAGCCGGGCACACTGAAGCTTTCTTT. Its protein is CAWSEAGHTEAFF.

This clonotype has ten or more counts. This chain connects TRBV7-8 to TRBJ2-1; D not resolved. CDR3 size: 15 residues. Trimming shortened V by 0 bases and J by 0 bases, and 6 bases separated the two germline ends. The germline gives CDR1 SGHVS, CDR2 FQNEAQ. The CDR3 DNA is TGTGCCAGCAGCTTAGCAGAAGGCTCCTACAATGAGCAGTTCTTC. Translation: CASSLAEGSYNEQFF.

The chain is built from TRBV4-3 and TRBJ2-1, with 9 bases aligning to TRBD2. The CDR3 is 15 amino acids. V was clipped by 0 bases and J by 9 bases; unmatched bases: 6. CDR1 and CDR2 from the germline V gene are LGHNA and YSLEER. The DNA of the CDR3 is TGCGCCAGCAGCCAAGAAGGCGGGAGGGGGGGTGAGCAGTTCTTC. Translated: CASSQEGGRGGEQFF.

This clonotype was detected many times. V is TRBV18 and J is TRBJ2-2; D is undetermined. In germline, CDR1 is KGHSH, CDR2 LQKENI. Trimming removed 3 bases at V and 8 bases at J, with 4 bases between. This CDR3 contains 11 residues. As DNA, the CDR3 is TGTGCCAGCTCACCGGCTGGGGAGCTGTTTTTT. This translates into CASSPAGELFF.

The rearrangement links TRBV4-3 to TRBJ2-1; maybe TRBD2 (6 bases). This CDR3 comprises 21 residues. Trimming shortened V by 0 bases and J by 0 bases, and 24 bases separated the two germline ends. Per germline, CDR1 LGHNA and CDR2 YSLEER. The CDR3 nucleotides read TGCGCCAGCAGCCAAGAAGTGGATCTCATCTTGGCGGGAACCTCCTACAATGAGCAGTTCTTC. Encoded protein: CASSQEVDLILAGTSYNEQFF.

This clonotype was counted ten times or more. The genes are TRBV27 and TRBJ2-7, with 11 nucleotides matching TRBD2. J gave up 4 bases and V 5 bases, and 10 bases lay outside the gene matches. CDR1 is MNHEY and CDR2 is SMNVEV in the germline V gene (reference sequence). The CDR3 is 16 amino acids. The chain's CDR3 is CASSLGYGTSGYEQYF. CDR3 DNA: TGTGCCAGCAGTCTAGGGTACGGGACTAGCGGATACGAGCAGTACTTC.

On this clonotype: The germline gene is not matched at one end of the junction; a read error may be the cause. The chain has TRBV20-1 and TRBJ2-5; no clear D. This CDR3 has 9 residues. Germline V CDR1 and CDR2: DFQATT, SNEGSKA (reference sequence). CDR3 coding DNA: TGCAGAGGACCAGGTCCCATCAACTTC. Its translation is CRGPGPINF.

This clonotype was picked up a small number of times. The rearrangement links TRBV7-9 to TRBJ2-1; perhaps D is TRBD1 or TRBD2 (5 bases each). CDR3 length: 13 residues. V was cut by 4 bases and J by 15 bases, with 19 bases left in between. Germline loops: CDR1 SEHNR, CDR2 FQNEAQ (reference sequence). CDR3 sequence reads: CASSSPGSRHRFF. The CDR3, as DNA: TGTGCCAGCAGCTCTCCAGGGAGTAGGCACCGGTTCTTC. Looking up the rest from reference TRBV7-9 and TRBJ2-1 gives the full variable domain: DTGVSQNPRHKITKRGQNVTFRCDPISEHNRLYWYRQTLGQGPEFLTYFQNEAQLEKSRLLSDRFSAERPKGSFSTLEIQRTEQGDSAMYLCASSSPGSRHRFFGPGTRLTVL.

This clonotype is deemed medium-sized. The chain uses TRBV6-5 and TRBJ2-7; 8 positions match TRBD1. The V and J ends lost 4 bases and 6 bases, in that order; junction bases with no gene match: 11. The CDR3 is made up of 15 amino acids. CDR1 and CDR2 (germline): MNHEY, SVGAGI. CDR3 protein: CASSFSGQGPLEQYF. CDR3 DNA: TGTGCCAGCAGTTTCTCAGGACAGGGCCCTCTCGAGCAGTACTTC.

This clonotype has at least ten counts. V usage is TRBV29-1 and J usage is TRBJ1-2; D not resolved. CDR3 length: 10 residues. The germline gives CDR1 SQVTM, CDR2 ANQGSEA. V was clipped by 7 bases and J by 6 bases, with 9 bases between them. This CDR3 is CSALDDGYTF. CDR3 in DNA: TGCAGCGCCCTTGACGATGGCTACACCTTC.

This clonotype was counted only a few times. The chain is built from TRBV9 and TRBJ1-3, with D perhaps matching TRBD1 (5 bases). The ends were cut back, 4 bases at V and 2 bases at J, with 13 bases in the middle. Germline values: CDR1 SGDLS, CDR2 YYNGEE. This CDR3 contains 15 residues. The CDR3 bases are TGTGCCAGCAGCCGGGACCTAAGGGCTGGAAACACCATATATTTT. Protein: CASSRDLRAGNTIYF.

This clonotype was seen repeatedly, ten times or more. This chain links TRBV28 with TRBJ1-1; D gene unclear. CDR1 MDHEN and CDR2 SYDVKM come from the germline V gene. The CDR3 extends over 14 amino acids. V was pared by 8 bases and J by 0 bases, with 13 bases between. Written as DNA, the CDR3 is TGTGCCAGCGGACGAGTGGGAGTGAACACTGAAGCTTTCTTT. It is translated as CASGRVGVNTEAFF. The whole variable domain, remainder taken from reference TRBV28 and TRBJ1-1, is DVKVTQSSRYLVKRTGEKVFLECVQDMDHENMFWYRQDPGLGLRLIYFSYDVKMKEKGDIPEGYSVSREKKERFSLILESASTNQTSMYLCASGRVGVNTEAFFGQGTRLTVV.

The sample holds many counts of this clonotype. The V gene is TRBV18, the J gene TRBJ2-7; TRBD2 matches at 12 bases. This CDR3 comprises 15 residues. With 6 bases clipped from V and 5 bases from J, the junction kept 8 bases outside the gene matches. Germline values: CDR1 KGHSH, CDR2 LQKENI. The CDR3 DNA reads TGTGCCAGCTCTCCGCTAGCGGGAGGGCAGAACGAGCAGTACTTC. As protein: CASSPLAGGQNEQYF.

The chain employs TRBV27 and TRBJ2-7; 7 positions agree with TRBD1. The J segment lost 3 bases and the V segment lost 1 base, leaving 3 bases of the junction unmatched. There are 14 residues in the CDR3. CDR1 is MNHEY and CDR2 is SMNVEV in the germline V gene (reference sequence). The CDR3, as DNA: TGTGCCAGCAGTTTATTGGGACAGCACTACGAGCAGTACTTC. This gives the protein CASSLLGQHYEQYF.

By proportion, this clonotype is medium-sized. This sequence joins TRBV2 and TRBJ2-5; 8 bases are a match to TRBD2. Per germline, CDR1 SNHLY and CDR2 FYNNEI. V was pared by 5 bases and J by 5 bases, with 7 bases of the junction left unmatched. The CDR3 is made up of 14 amino acids. The CDR3 nucleotides read TGTGCCAGCAGTCTTCCGGGACTAGGGGAGACCCAGTACTTC. The encoded protein is CASSLPGLGETQYF.

This clonotype was seen ten or more times. The V and J genes are TRBV4-2 and TRBJ2-1, with TRBD1 as a possible D gene (5 bases). V shed 3 bases and J shed 5 bases, with 8 bases lying between them. CDR1 and CDR2 from the germline V gene are LGHNA and YNFKEQ. CDR3 size: 13 residues. The chain's CDR3 is CASSQRTNNEQFF. CDR3 bases: TGTGCCAGCAGCCAGAGGACAAACAATGAGCAGTTCTTC.

This clonotype was recorded at least ten times. This chain links TRBV6-2 or TRBV6-3 with TRBJ1-1; D might be TRBD1 (6 bases). Trimming pared 7 bases from V and 3 bases from J, leaving 12 bases between. Germline V gene data show CDR1 as MNHEY and CDR2 as SVGEGT. CDR3 length: 13 residues. The CDR3 nucleotides read TGTGCCAGCACACAGGGCAGAGACACTGAAGCTTTCTTT. This sequence encodes CASTQGRDTEAFF.

This sequence joins TRBV4-2 and TRBJ2-7; a possible D gene is TRBD1 (6 bases). Germline V gene lookup returns CDR1 LGHNA and CDR2 YNFKEQ. CDR3 length: 13 residues. V lost 2 bases and J lost 6, with 11 bases in between. CDR3 bases: TGTGCCAGCAGCCAATCCTCAGGGGCCGAGCAGTACTTC. It translates to CASSQSSGAEQYF.

This clonotype was detected many times. This chain links TRBV7-2 with TRBJ2-1, with D possibly being TRBD1 (6 bases). The CDR3 extends over 17 amino acids. Trimming took off 4 bases at V and 3 bases at J, with 19 bases between the two ends. CDR1 and CDR2 from the germline V gene are SGHTA and FQGNSA. The CDR3 spells CASSSRGGQQGYNEQFF. The DNA of the CDR3 is TGTGCCAGCAGCTCTAGAGGTGGGCAACAGGGCTACAATGAGCAGTTCTTC.

The sample holds a few counts of this clonotype. J is TRBJ1-5 and V is TRBV6-6, with 9 bases identical to TRBD1. V dropped 6 bases and J dropped 11; count of bases not matched to a gene: 8. This CDR3 comprises 13 residues. Germline V lookup: CDR1 MNHNY, CDR2 SVGAGI (reference sequence). CDR3 DNA: TGTGCCAGCAGGGGGGACAGGGCTGGAGCCCAGCATTTT. It codes for CASRGDRAGAQHF.

This clonotype has a count of ten or more. The gene calls are TRBV6-5 and TRBJ1-1; possible D gene TRBD1, 5 bases. Germline lookup yields CDR1 MNHEY and CDR2 SVGAGI. The CDR3 sequence is 13 residues long. Trimming pared 10 bases from V and 2 bases from J, leaving 14 bases between. CDR3 in amino acids: CATRRGVNTEAFF. The DNA for the CDR3 is TGTGCCACCCGTCGGGGGGTTAACACTGAAGCTTTCTTT.

This clonotype has ten or more counts. The chain links TRBV20-1 to TRBJ2-2; perhaps TRBD1 as D (7 bases). The length of the CDR3 is 16 residues. Germline V gene sequence: CDR1 DFQATT, CDR2 SNEGSKA (reference sequence). Trimming stripped 1 base from V and 3 bases from J, with 15 bases between. The CDR3 reads CSARGSQGDYTGELFF. The CDR3, as DNA: TGCAGTGCTAGAGGTTCCCAGGGGGACTACACCGGGGAGCTGTTTTTT.

The chain recombines TRBV4-1 with TRBJ2-7; possibly TRBD1 for D (6 bases). V was pared by 1 base and J by 7 bases, with 20 bases between. Germline CDR1 and CDR2: MGHRA and YSYEKL. The CDR3 is 16 residues long. CDR3 nucleotides: TGCGCCAGCAGCCAAGTATGGGCAGGGGAAAGTGGGGAGCAGTACTTC. It yields the protein CASSQVWAGESGEQYF.

This clonotype was found many times. V gene TRBV20-1 combines with J gene TRBJ1-5; D remains unclear. Germline assignment: CDR1 DFQATT and CDR2 SNEGSKA (reference sequence). This CDR3 has 13 amino acids. Between the trimmed V and J ends, which lost 3 bases and 0 bases, there was a span of 6 bases. The CDR3 DNA follows: TGCAGTGCTAGGACTGCTAGCAATCAGCCCCAGCATTTT. It translates to CSARTASNQPQHF.

This clonotype appeared many times. The V gene is TRBV25-1, the J gene TRBJ1-1, with a weak D call TRBD1 (5 bases). V was trimmed by 6 bases and J by 5 bases, leaving 10 bases between them. The CDR3 has 12 residues. CDR1 and CDR2 (germline): MGHDK, SYGVNS. CDR3 coding DNA: TGTGCCAGCAGGGGGGTTGAAACTGAAGCTTTCTTT. This sequence encodes CASRGVETEAFF.

This clonotype came up many times. This rearrangement joins TRBV20-1 to TRBJ2-7, with TRBD1 matching 10 bases. The CDR3 extends over 15 amino acids. The trim removed 4 bases at V and 2 bases at J, leaving 8 bases unmatched. From germline, CDR1 is DFQATT and CDR2 SNEGSKA (reference sequence). The CDR3 sequence: CSAINRDRGPYEQYF. CDR3 coding DNA: TGCAGTGCTATAAACCGGGACAGGGGACCCTACGAGCAGTACTTC.